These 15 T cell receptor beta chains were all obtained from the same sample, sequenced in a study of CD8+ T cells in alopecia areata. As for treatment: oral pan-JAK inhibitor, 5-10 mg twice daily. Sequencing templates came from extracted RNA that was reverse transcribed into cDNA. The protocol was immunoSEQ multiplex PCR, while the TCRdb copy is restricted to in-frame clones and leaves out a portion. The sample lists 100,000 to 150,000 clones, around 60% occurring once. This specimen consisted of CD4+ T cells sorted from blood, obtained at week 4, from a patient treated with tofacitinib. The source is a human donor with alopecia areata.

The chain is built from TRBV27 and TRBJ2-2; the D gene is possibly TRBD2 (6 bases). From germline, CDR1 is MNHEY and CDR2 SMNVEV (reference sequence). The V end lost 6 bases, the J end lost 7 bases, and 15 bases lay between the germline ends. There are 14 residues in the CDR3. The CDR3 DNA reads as TGTGCCAGCAGGACGACGGGGGTGGGCGGGGAGCTGTTTTTT. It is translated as CASRTTGVGGELFF.

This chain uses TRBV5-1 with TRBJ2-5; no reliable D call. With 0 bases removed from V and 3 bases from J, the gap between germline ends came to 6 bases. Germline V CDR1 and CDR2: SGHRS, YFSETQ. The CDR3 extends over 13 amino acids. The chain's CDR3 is CASSLEAEETQYF. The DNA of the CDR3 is TGCGCCAGCAGCTTGGAGGCGGAAGAGACCCAGTACTTC.

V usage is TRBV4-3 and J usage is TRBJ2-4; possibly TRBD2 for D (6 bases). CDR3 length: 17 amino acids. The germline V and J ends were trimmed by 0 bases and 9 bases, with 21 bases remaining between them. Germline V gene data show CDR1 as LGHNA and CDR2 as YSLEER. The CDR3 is CASSQDLTAGGLSIQYF. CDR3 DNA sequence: TGCGCCAGCAGCCAAGATCTGACCGCCGGGGGTTTGAGCATTCAGTACTTC.

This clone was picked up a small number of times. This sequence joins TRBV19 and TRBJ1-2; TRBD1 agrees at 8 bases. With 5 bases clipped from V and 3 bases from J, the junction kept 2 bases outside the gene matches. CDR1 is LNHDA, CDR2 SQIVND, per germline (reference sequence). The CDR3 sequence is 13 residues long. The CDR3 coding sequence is TGTGCCAGTAGTCCACAGGGGGACTATGGCTACACCTTC. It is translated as CASSPQGDYGYTF.

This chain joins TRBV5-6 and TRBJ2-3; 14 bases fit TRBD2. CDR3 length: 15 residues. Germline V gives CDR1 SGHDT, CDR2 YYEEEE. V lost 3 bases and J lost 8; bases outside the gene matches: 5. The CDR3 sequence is CASSSTGTSGGTQYF. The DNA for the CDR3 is TGTGCCAGCAGCTCAACCGGGACTAGCGGGGGTACGCAGTATTTT.

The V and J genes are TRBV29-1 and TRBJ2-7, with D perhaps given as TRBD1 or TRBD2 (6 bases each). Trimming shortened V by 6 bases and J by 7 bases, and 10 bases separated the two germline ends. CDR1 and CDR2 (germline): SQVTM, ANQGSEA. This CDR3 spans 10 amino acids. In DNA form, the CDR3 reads TGCAGCGTCCGGGGGCAGGAGCAGTACTTC. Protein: CSVRGQEQYF.

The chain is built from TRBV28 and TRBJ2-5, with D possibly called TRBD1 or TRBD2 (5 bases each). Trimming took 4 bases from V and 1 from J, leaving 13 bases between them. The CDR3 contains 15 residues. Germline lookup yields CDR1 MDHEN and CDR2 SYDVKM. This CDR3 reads CASSWGSAGQETQYF. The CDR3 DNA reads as TGTGCCAGCAGTTGGGGGTCGGCAGGCCAAGAGACCCAGTACTTC.

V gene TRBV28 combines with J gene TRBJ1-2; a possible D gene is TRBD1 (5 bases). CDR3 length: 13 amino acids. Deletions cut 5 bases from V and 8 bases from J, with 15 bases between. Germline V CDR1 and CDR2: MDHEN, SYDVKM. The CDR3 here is CASSPPDSPGYTF. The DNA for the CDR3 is TGTGCCAGCAGTCCCCCAGACAGCCCCGGCTACACCTTC.

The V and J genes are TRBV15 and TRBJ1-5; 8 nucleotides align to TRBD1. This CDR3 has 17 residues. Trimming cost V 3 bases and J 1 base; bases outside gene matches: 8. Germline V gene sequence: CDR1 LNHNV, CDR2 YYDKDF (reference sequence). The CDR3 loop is CATSSAMDRASNQPQHF. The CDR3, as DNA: TGTGCCACCAGCAGTGCCATGGACAGGGCCAGCAATCAGCCCCAGCATTTT.

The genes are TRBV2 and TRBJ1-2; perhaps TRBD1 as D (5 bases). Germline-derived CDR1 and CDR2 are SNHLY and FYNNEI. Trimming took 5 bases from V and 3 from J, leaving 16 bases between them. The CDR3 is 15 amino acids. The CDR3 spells CASSLTHQGDYGYTF. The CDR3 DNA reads TGTGCCAGCAGTCTAACTCACCAGGGAGACTATGGCTACACCTTC.

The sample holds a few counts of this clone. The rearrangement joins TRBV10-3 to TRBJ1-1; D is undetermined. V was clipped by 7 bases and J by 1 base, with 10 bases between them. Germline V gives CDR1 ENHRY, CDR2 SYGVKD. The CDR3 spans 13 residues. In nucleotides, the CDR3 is TGTGCCATCACGAAGGAGAAGAACACTGAAGCTTTCTTT. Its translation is CAITKEKNTEAFF.

The CDR3 is CAITDSTDTQYF. CDR3 coding DNA: TGTGCCATCACCGACTCGACAGATACGCAGTATTTT. The chain uses TRBV10-3 and TRBJ2-3; D is unresolved. Germline V CDR1 and CDR2: ENHRY, SYGVKD. CDR3 size: 12 residues. Deletions cut 7 bases from V and 3 bases from J, with 8 bases between.

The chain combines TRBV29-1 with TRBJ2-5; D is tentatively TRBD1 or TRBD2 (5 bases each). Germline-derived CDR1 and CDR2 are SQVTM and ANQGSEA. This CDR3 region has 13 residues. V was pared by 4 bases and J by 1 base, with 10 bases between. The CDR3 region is CSVADGTQETQYF. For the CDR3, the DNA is TGCAGCGTTGCGGACGGGACCCAAGAGACCCAGTACTTC. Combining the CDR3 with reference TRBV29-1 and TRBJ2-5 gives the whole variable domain SAVISQKPSRDICQRGTSLTIQCQVDSQVTMMFWYRQQPGQSLTLIATANQGSEATYESGFVIDKFPISRPNLTFSTLTVSNMSPEDSSIYLCSVADGTQETQYFGPGTRLLVL.

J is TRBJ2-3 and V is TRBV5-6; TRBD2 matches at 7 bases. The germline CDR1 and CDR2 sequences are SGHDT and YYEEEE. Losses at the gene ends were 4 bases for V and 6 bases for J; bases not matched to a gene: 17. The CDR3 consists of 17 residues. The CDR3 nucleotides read TGTGCCAGCAGCCCAAACGGGGTCGGGAGGCCTAGGGATACGCAGTATTTT. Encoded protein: CASSPNGVGRPRDTQYF.

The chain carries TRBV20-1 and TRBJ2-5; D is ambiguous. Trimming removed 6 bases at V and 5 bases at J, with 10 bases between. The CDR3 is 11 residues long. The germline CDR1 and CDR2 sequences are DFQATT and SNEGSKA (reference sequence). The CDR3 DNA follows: TGCAGTGCCCAAACCCAGGAGACCCAGTACTTC. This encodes CSAQTQETQYF.